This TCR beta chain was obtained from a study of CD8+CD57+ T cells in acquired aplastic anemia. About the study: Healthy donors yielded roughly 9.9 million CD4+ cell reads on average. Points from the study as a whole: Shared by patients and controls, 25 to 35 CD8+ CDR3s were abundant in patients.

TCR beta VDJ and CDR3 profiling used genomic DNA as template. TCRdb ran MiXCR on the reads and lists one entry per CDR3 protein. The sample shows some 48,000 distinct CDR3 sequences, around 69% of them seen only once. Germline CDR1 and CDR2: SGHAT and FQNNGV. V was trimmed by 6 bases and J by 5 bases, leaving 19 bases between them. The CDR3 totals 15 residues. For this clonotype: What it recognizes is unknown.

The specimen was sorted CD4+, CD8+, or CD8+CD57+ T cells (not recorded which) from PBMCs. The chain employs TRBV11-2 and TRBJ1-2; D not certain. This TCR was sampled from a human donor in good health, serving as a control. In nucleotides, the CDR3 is TGTGCCAGCAGTTATAGCAGCACTTTAAGATATGGCTACACCTTC. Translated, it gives CASSYSSTLRYGYTF.